This entry describes one T cell receptor beta chain. What it recognizes is unknown. TCRdb's copy holds only in-frame clones and misses some; the assay was immunoSEQ multiplex PCR. The profile shows millions of clones, 95% of them singletons. This specimen belongs to a study of shared clonotypes between healthy human individuals. Study results and caveats: Relative to their counterparts shared across all four donors, non-shared clonotypes exhibited diminished generation probabilities. In general, naive subsets displayed greater estimated richness than memory subsets did.

The germline V gene has CDR1 MDHEN and CDR2 SYDVKM. This CDR3 is 16 amino acids long. The V segment lost 5 bases and the J segment 5 bases; nucleotides outside the gene matches: 9. The donor population consisted of healthy HIV-negative adults with no recent acute infections or vaccinations. This sequence originates from a man younger than 35 in good health. Sequencing was performed on naive CD4+ T cells sorted from blood. This sample's subset: CD45RA+ positively selected. This sequence joins TRBV28 and TRBJ1-6; TRBD1 aligns across 7 bases. The CDR3 bases are TGTGCCAGCAGTCCCCCCCGGGACAGCAATAATTCACCCCTCCACTTT. This codes for CASSPPRDSNNSPLHF.